This TCR beta chain was recovered during a study of blood T cell repertoires in COVID-19. The overall study: Researchers got acute and convalescent COVID-19 samples from the United States, Italy and Spain.

V lost 2 bases and J lost 3; bases outside the gene matches: 9. Germline CDR1 and CDR2: SGHNT and YYREEE (reference sequence). This CDR3 has 16 residues. Source study methods: From reference gene primer amplification, estimates of nucleated cell counts were derived. Repertoires were generated with immunoSEQ multiplex PCR, while TCRdb's copy carries only in-frame clones and drops some. V, J and clone size were drawn from that table, and D and trimming were deduced from the DNA. The table has fewer than 350,000 clones, around 91% seen once; the top ten hold 9.5%. The sequenced sample consisted of PBMCs or T cells enriched from blood (not recorded which). V gene TRBV5-4 combines with J gene TRBJ2-3, with 7 nucleotides matching TRBD2. This TCR was recovered from a woman between 40 and 50 years old who had recovered from COVID-19. The CDR3 nucleotides are TGTGCCAGCAGCTTATCCGGGCCGGGAGGTACAGATACGCAGTATTTT. It encodes CASSLSGPGGTDTQYF.